The 11 T cell receptor beta chains below were found in one sample sequenced in a study of control samples from healthy donors and cancer patients. Only in-frame clones appear in the TCRdb table, and some are missing; sequencing was by immunoSEQ multiplex PCR. The sample lists under 150,000 clones, about 94% seen once, with more than 2% in the top ten. The sequenced material came from blood. The source of these receptors is a man aged 30 to 39 in good health.

This clone was recorded once. The chain carries TRBV7-8 and TRBJ1-1, with D maybe TRBD1 (5 bases). The CDR3 runs to 12 residues. CDR1 and CDR2 (germline): SGHVS, FQNEAQ. V was trimmed by 5 bases and J by 5 bases, leaving 9 bases between them. CDR3 protein: CASSQGWTEAFF. DNA for the CDR3: TGTGCCAGCAGCCAGGGTTGGACTGAAGCTTTCTTT.

The chain couples TRBV18 to TRBJ1-2; D gene uncertain. The V gene lost 2 bases and the J gene lost 4 bases, with 11 bases spanning the gap. Per germline, CDR1 KGHSH and CDR2 LQKENI. This CDR3 contains 14 residues. The CDR3 spells CASSPARDGYGYTF. Here the CDR3 DNA reads TGTGCCAGCTCACCAGCTCGGGATGGCTATGGCTACACCTTC.

The chain couples TRBV19 to TRBJ1-6, with a weak D call TRBD1 (6 bases). The CDR3 is made up of 15 amino acids. V was pared by 9 bases and J by 7 bases, with 19 bases between. The V gene's germline CDR1 is LNHDA and CDR2 SQIVND (reference sequence). CDR3 DNA: TGTGCCAGCCAACTATCCAAGCAGGGGAATTCACCCCTCCACTTT. Encoded protein: CASQLSKQGNSPLHF.

In this sample, this clone turned up once. The V call is TRBV9, the J call TRBJ2-1, with 9 bases identical to TRBD1. The CDR3 runs to 16 residues. Per germline, CDR1 SGDLS and CDR2 YYNGEE. V trimming: 3 bases; J trimming: 8 bases; junction bases outside the gene matches: 12. The CDR3 DNA follows: TGTGCCAGCAGCGCCCAGACGGGACAGGGCGTGCATGAGCAGTTCTTC. This sequence encodes CASSAQTGQGVHEQFF.

This clone was recorded only once. The rearrangement uses TRBV10-3 and TRBJ2-1; D perhaps matches TRBD2 (5 bases). Germline assignment: CDR1 ENHRY and CDR2 SYGVKD. Trimming took off 7 bases at V and 9 bases at J, with 13 bases between the two ends. This CDR3 contains 12 residues. CDR3 sequence (DNA): TGTGCCATCAACCGCGGAGAGGGTGAGCAGTTCTTC. Its protein product is CAINRGEGEQFF.

The J gene is TRBJ1-5, the V gene TRBV13; 9 bases fit TRBD1. Trimming cost V 2 bases and J 7 bases; bases outside gene matches: 12. Germline V gene data show CDR1 as PRHDT and CDR2 as FYEKMQ (reference sequence). The CDR3 sequence is 17 residues long. CDR3 amino acids: CASSLSSGTGKGQPQHF. CDR3 DNA: TGTGCCAGCAGCTTATCTTCTGGGACAGGGAAGGGGCAGCCCCAGCATTTT.

V and J are TRBV19 and TRBJ1-1; 9 bases agree with TRBD1. Germline V lookup: CDR1 LNHDA, CDR2 SQIVND (reference sequence). CDR3 length: 16 residues. J lost 3 bases, V lost 5 bases, and 10 bases had no gene match. For the CDR3, the DNA is TGTGCCAGTAGTCCAAAAGGGACAGGGAGGGACACTGAAGCTTTCTTT. Protein: CASSPKGTGRDTEAFF.

This sequence joins TRBV5-4 and TRBJ1-2, with 9 bases lining up with TRBD1. Trimming at V came to 0 bases and at J to 7 bases, leaving 7 bases not matched to a gene. CDR3 size: 15 residues. Germline CDR1 reads SGHNT; CDR2 reads YYREEE (reference sequence). CDR3 protein: CASSLVAVTGGGYTF. The CDR3 DNA reads TGTGCCAGCAGCTTGGTCGCGGTGACAGGGGGTGGCTACACCTTC. Full variable domain (remainder filled in from reference TRBV5-4 and TRBJ1-2): ETGVTQSPTHLIKTRGQQVTLRCSSQSGHNTVSWYQQALGQGPQFIFQYYREEENGRGNFPPRFSGLQFPNYSSELNVNALELDDSALYLCASSLVAVTGGGYTFGSGTRLTVV.

This chain joins TRBV19 and TRBJ1-4; D is unclear. Trimming took off 9 bases at V and 5 bases at J, with 19 bases between the two ends. This CDR3 has 15 amino acids. CDR1 and CDR2 from the germline V gene are LNHDA and SQIVND (reference sequence). The CDR3 loop reads CASSPARYSNEKLFF. CDR3 DNA: TGTGCCAGCTCCCCGGCCCGTTACAGCAATGAAAAACTGTTTTTT.

Comments on this clone: A junction end diverges from the germline sequence, so it may reflect a read error. Other DNA sequences from this sample encode an identical CDR3 as well. This chain uses TRBV5-1 with TRBJ1-2, with 9 positions matching TRBD1. Germline-derived CDR1 and CDR2 are SGHRS and YFSETQ. The CDR3 extends over 18 amino acids. This CDR3 reads CASSLADRGQGSLYGYTF. The CDR3 nucleotides are TGCGCTAGCAGCTTGGCCGATCGCGGACAGGGGTCCCTATATGGCTACACCTTC.

The chain combines TRBV5-4 with TRBJ2-2, with 7 bases that match TRBD1. The CDR3 is 14 residues long. With 2 bases clipped from V and 6 bases from J, the junction kept 4 bases outside the gene matches. Germline CDR1 is SGHNT and CDR2 is YYREEE (reference sequence). CDR3 protein: CASSLTQGSGELFF. Written as DNA, the CDR3 is TGTGCCAGCAGCTTAACACAGGGGTCCGGGGAGCTGTTTTTT.